The 10 T cell receptor beta chains in this list originate from one sample, sequenced in a study of CD8+CD57+ T cells in acquired aplastic anemia. It was genomic DNA that served as the template for profiling TCR beta VDJ and CDR3. TCRdb redid the calling of the reads with MiXCR, one entry per CDR3 protein. The table lists over 150,000 distinct CDR3 sequences, more than 45% of them singletons. By flow cytometry, patients selected for sequencing had shown an expansion of CD8+CD57+ cells. The sequenced material came from sorted CD4+, CD8+, or CD8+CD57+ T cells (not recorded which) from PBMCs. The receptors originated from a human donor with aplastic anemia.

This sequence joins TRBV24-1 and TRBJ2-7; TRBD1 is a possible D gene (6 bases). V lost 3 bases, J lost 0 bases, and 14 bases lay in between. The CDR3 is 16 amino acids. Per the germline V gene, CDR1 is KGHDR and CDR2 is SFDVKD. DNA for the CDR3: TGTGCCACCAGTGATCCCGTGGACAGCAGCTCCTACGAGCAGTACTTC. It codes for CATSDPVDSSSYEQYF.

This clonotype was observed many times. In nucleotides, the CDR3 is TGTGCCAGCAGCTTTTGGGAGGAATACACTGAAGCTTTCTTT. Protein: CASSFWEEYTEAFF. The chain employs TRBV7-9 and TRBJ1-1; D call uncertain. V shed 3 bases and J shed 3 bases, with 11 bases lying between them. The CDR3 consists of 14 residues. Germline CDR1 and CDR2: SEHNR and FQNEAQ (reference sequence). The full variable domain, rest sourced from reference TRBV7-9 and TRBJ1-1, is DTGVSQNPRHKITKRGQNVTFRCDPISEHNRLYWYRQTLGQGPEFLTYFQNEAQLEKSRLLSDRFSAERPKGSFSTLEIQRTEQGDSAMYLCASSFWEEYTEAFFGQGTRLTVV.

Note on this clonotype: A read error may account for a junction end that differs from germline. The V and J genes are TRBV4-3 and TRBJ1-5; D remains ambiguous. Germline V CDR1 and CDR2: LGHNA, YSLEER. This CDR3 comprises 15 residues. The CDR3 reads CASSQSRAGNQPRHF. The CDR3 nucleotides are TGCGCCAGCAGCCAATCCCGGGCCGGCAATCAGCCCCGGCATTTT.

In its sample, this clonotype was seen many times. The CDR3 is CASSLVRQDNEQFF. The DNA for the CDR3 is TGTGCCAGCAGCTTGGTTCGGCAGGACAATGAGCAGTTCTTC. V and J are TRBV5-4 and TRBJ2-1; no clear D. The V gene lost 0 bases and the J gene lost 5 bases, with 9 bases spanning the gap. Germline CDR1 reads SGHNT; CDR2 reads YYREEE (reference sequence). There are 14 residues in the CDR3. Combining the CDR3 with reference TRBV5-4 and TRBJ2-1 gives the whole variable domain ETGVTQSPTHLIKTRGQQVTLRCSSQSGHNTVSWYQQALGQGPQFIFQYYREEENGRGNFPPRFSGLQFPNYSSELNVNALELDDSALYLCASSLVRQDNEQFFGPGTRLTVL.

This clonotype was seen many times. The chain recombines TRBV20-1 with TRBJ1-1, with TRBD1 matching over 9 bases. The germline gives CDR1 DFQATT, CDR2 SNEGSKA (reference sequence). CDR3 length equals 13 residues. J was trimmed by 1 base and V by 5 bases; bases with no gene match: 2. The CDR3 nucleotides are TGCAGTGCTCCGGACAGGGGGAACACTGAAGCTTTCTTT. Translated, it gives CSAPDRGNTEAFF.

CDR3 nucleotides: TGCAGTGCTAGTCCGGGGGGAGACTTCTACGAGCAGTACTTC. This codes for CSASPGGDFYEQYF. This chain connects TRBV20-1 to TRBJ2-7; 7 nucleotides match TRBD2. Germline assignment: CDR1 DFQATT and CDR2 SNEGSKA (reference sequence). The trim removed 3 bases at V and 3 bases at J, leaving 8 bases unmatched. The CDR3 spans 14 residues.

The J gene is TRBJ2-3, the V gene TRBV7-2, with 7 bases identical to TRBD1. The CDR3 has 13 amino acids. V gave up 5 bases and J gave up 5 bases; unmatched junction bases: 4. From germline, CDR1 is SGHTA and CDR2 FQGNSA. The CDR3 is CASSTRDRDTQYF. CDR3 sequence (DNA): TGTGCCAGCAGCACCAGGGACAGAGATACGCAGTATTTT. The full variable domain, in which reference TRBV7-2 and TRBJ2-3 provide the parts outside the CDR3, is GAGVSQSPSNKVTEKGKDVELRCDPISGHTALYWYRQSLGQGLEFLIYFQGNSAPDKSGLPSDRFSAERTGGSVSTLTIQRTQQEDSAVYLCASSTRDRDTQYFGPGTRLTVL.

Many counts were recorded for this clonotype. In nucleotides, the CDR3 is TGTGCCAGCAGCCATAACACTGAAGCTTTCTTT. Amino acids: CASSHNTEAFF. V is TRBV3-1 and J is TRBJ1-1; unclear D gene. The germline V and J ends were trimmed by 3 bases and 2 bases, with 1 base remaining between them. Germline V gene lookup returns CDR1 LGHDT and CDR2 YNNKEL (reference sequence). The CDR3 contains 11 residues.

The rearrangement uses TRBV10-3 and TRBJ2-1, with TRBD2 identical over 14 bases. CDR1 and CDR2 (germline): ENHRY, SYGVKD. V was clipped by 6 bases and J by 0 bases; unmatched bases: 4. The CDR3 sequence is 17 residues long. CDR3 sequence (DNA): TGTGCCATCAGCGTCGGGACTAGCGGGAGCTCCTACAATGAGCAGTTCTTC. This codes for CAISVGTSGSSYNEQFF.

The chain couples TRBV29-1 to TRBJ2-2; D may be TRBD2 (6 bases). The CDR3 is made up of 14 amino acids. Trimming took off 8 bases at V and 1 base at J, with 14 bases between the two ends. Germline assignment: CDR1 SQVTM and CDR2 ANQGSEA. The CDR3 region is CSRDSRMNTGELFF. The DNA for the CDR3 is TGCAGCAGGGACTCCCGGATGAACACCGGGGAGCTGTTTTTT.